A single sample is the source of the 14 T cell receptor beta chains below, sequenced in a study of blood T cell repertoires in COVID-19. TCRdb's table, derived via immunoSEQ multiplex PCR, lists solely in-frame clones and lacks some. The repertoire holds some 64,000 clones, with less than 80% as singletons. Sequenced material: peripheral blood. Receptors were obtained from a man between 60 and 75 years old with acute or convalescent COVID-19.

The chain links TRBV13 to TRBJ2-3; TRBD2 is a possible D gene (5 bases). The CDR3 runs to 15 residues. Germline assignment: CDR1 PRHDT and CDR2 FYEKMQ (reference sequence). Between the trimmed V and J ends, which lost 5 bases and 4 bases, there was a span of 16 bases. The CDR3 region is CASSPRVARADTQYF. The DNA for the CDR3 is TGTGCCAGCAGCCCCCGGGTAGCGCGGGCAGATACGCAGTATTTT.

The chain carries TRBV24-1 and TRBJ2-2, with no clear D. This CDR3 region has 14 residues. Germline loops: CDR1 KGHDR, CDR2 SFDVKD. V gave up 2 bases and J gave up 7 bases, with 10 bases separating them. The CDR3 DNA sequence: TGTGCCACCAGTGATTACGGGTTTCGCGGGGAGCTGTTTTTT. It yields the protein CATSDYGFRGELFF.

The sample holds one count of this clone. The V gene is TRBV10-3, the J gene TRBJ2-1, with D perhaps matching TRBD1 (5 bases). This CDR3 is built from 11 residues. With 10 bases removed from V and 6 bases from J, the gap between germline ends came to 10 bases. The V gene's germline CDR1 is ENHRY and CDR2 SYGVKD. CDR3 coding DNA: TGTGCCACCACTGGGGCCAATGAGCAGTTCTTC. As protein: CATTGANEQFF.

This chain connects TRBV3-1 (or the pseudogene TRBV3-2) to TRBJ2-1, with TRBD2 matching 7 bases. Germline CDR1 is LGHDT and CDR2 is YNNKEL (reference sequence). The V gene end was trimmed by 8 bases and the J gene end by 8 bases; junction bases not matched to a gene: 12. The CDR3 spans 14 residues. The CDR3 DNA reads as TGTGCCAGCTCGGGGGAGGGCTGGGGGTATGAGCAGTTCTTC. Protein: CASSGEGWGYEQFF.

The CDR3 spells CAWVTGTENSPLHF. CDR3 DNA sequence: TGTGCCTGGGTAACCGGGACAGAGAATTCACCCCTCCACTTT. This chain connects TRBV30 to TRBJ1-6, with 7 bases that match TRBD1. Per germline, CDR1 GTSNPN and CDR2 SVGIG (reference sequence). The CDR3 loop spans 14 amino acids. V lost 5 bases to trimming and J lost 7 bases; unmatched junction nucleotides: 8.

This chain joins TRBV9 and TRBJ2-5; D unclear. V lost 4 bases to trimming and J lost 2 bases, with 15 bases between them. This CDR3 has 15 residues. Per germline, CDR1 SGDLS and CDR2 YYNGEE. The DNA for the CDR3 is TGTGCCAGCAGCCCCCGCTCGGCGGTTCAAGAGACCCAGTACTTC. It yields the protein CASSPRSAVQETQYF.

The rearrangement uses TRBV9 and TRBJ2-7; TRBD2 matches at 7 bases. V was clipped by 0 bases and J by 3 bases; unmatched bases: 6. The germline V gene has CDR1 SGDLS and CDR2 YYNGEE. The CDR3 covers 15 residues. CDR3 nucleotides: TGTGCCAGCAGCGTAGGGGGAGGGGATTTCTACGAGCAGTACTTC. Protein sequence: CASSVGGGDFYEQYF. The whole variable domain, filled in from reference TRBV9 and TRBJ2-7, reads DSGVTQTPKHLITATGQRVTLRCSPRSGDLSVYWYQQSLDQGLQFLIQYYNGEERAKGNILERFSAQQFPDLHSELNLSSLELGDSALYFCASSVGGGDFYEQYFGPGTRLTVT.

The V and J genes are TRBV29-1 and TRBJ1-2; 8 bases fit TRBD1. The CDR3 is 13 residues long. The V gene's germline CDR1 is SQVTM and CDR2 ANQGSEA. The junction had 8 bases not matched to a gene; V was cut back by 6 bases and J by 5 bases. CDR3 bases: TGCAGCGTGGAGGACAGGGAAGAATATGGCTACACCTTC. Amino acid sequence: CSVEDREEYGYTF.

The chain uses TRBV15 and TRBJ1-5, with D unresolved. This CDR3 has 14 residues. Looked up from germline, CDR1 is LNHNV and CDR2 is YYDKDF (reference sequence). V lost 1 base and J 4 bases, leaving 8 bases between the germline ends. DNA of the CDR3: TGTGCCACCAGCAGAGTCGTGAGAAATCAGCCCCAGCATTTT. Translation: CATSRVVRNQPQHF.

This chain joins TRBV5-6 and TRBJ2-1, with a tentative D call TRBD1 (6 bases). This CDR3 has 15 residues. CDR1 and CDR2 from the germline V gene are SGHDT and YYEEEE. The germline V and J ends were trimmed by 5 bases and 9 bases, with 21 bases remaining between them. The CDR3 reads CASRYGTIPWSEQFF. The CDR3 coding sequence is TGTGCCAGCAGATACGGGACAATTCCATGGAGTGAGCAGTTCTTC.

The V gene is TRBV7-8, the J gene TRBJ1-2; the D gene is possibly TRBD1 (6 bases). V lost 3 bases, J lost 4 bases, and 9 bases lay in between. Germline V gene data show CDR1 as SGHVS and CDR2 as FQNEAQ. This CDR3 region has 13 residues. The CDR3 loop reads CASSFGGSYGYTF. The DNA for the CDR3 is TGTGCCAGCAGCTTTGGGGGCAGCTATGGCTACACCTTC.

The V and J genes are TRBV19 and TRBJ1-2, with 10 bases matching TRBD1. In germline, CDR1 is LNHDA, CDR2 SQIVND (reference sequence). The CDR3 runs 16 residues. The V gene end was trimmed by 7 bases and the J gene end by 7 bases; junction bases not matched to a gene: 15. CDR3 protein: CASTPGGQGVISGYTF. CDR3 nucleotide sequence: TGTGCCAGTACCCCCGGAGGACAGGGGGTAATAAGTGGCTACACCTTC.

The gene calls are TRBV5-4 and TRBJ2-2, with 8 bases that match TRBD1. Germline CDR1 is SGHNT and CDR2 is YYREEE (reference sequence). The CDR3 has 14 amino acids. The ends lost 3 bases at V and 3 bases at J; junction bases unmatched: 1. The CDR3 bases are TGTGCCAGCAGCTCACAGGGGGACACCGGGGAGCTGTTTTTT. It yields the protein CASSSQGDTGELFF.

The chain is built from TRBV27 and TRBJ2-5; D may be TRBD2 (5 bases). The CDR3 is made up of 14 amino acids. Germline values: CDR1 MNHEY, CDR2 SMNVEV (reference sequence). With 5 bases removed from V and 4 bases from J, the gap between germline ends came to 14 bases. The CDR3 bases are TGTGCCAGCAGTCCATCTAGCTTCCGAGAGACCCAGTACTTC. Translation: CASSPSSFRETQYF.